Listed here are 24 T cell receptor beta chains from one sample, sequenced in a study of shared clonotypes between healthy human individuals. The protocol was immunoSEQ multiplex PCR, while the TCRdb copy is restricted to in-frame clones and leaves out a portion. The sample records approximately 1.1 million clones, approximately 78% being singletons. The source material was memory CD4+ T cells from PBMCs. Subset here: CD45RA-negative fraction. All receptors come from a young man in good health. Some clones in this sample may be carry-over from other donors' samples.

The rearrangement joins TRBV14 to TRBJ2-1; D is uncertain. CDR1 is SGHDN and CDR2 is FVKESK in the germline V gene. This CDR3 has 15 amino acids. Trimming took 4 bases from V and 4 from J, leaving 14 bases between them. CDR3 nucleotide sequence: TGTGCCAGCAGCCTGGTCCTAGTTCCATACAATGAGCAGTTCTTC. Encoded protein: CASSLVLVPYNEQFF.

The chain combines TRBV15 with TRBJ2-7; D gene ambiguous. V was trimmed by 2 bases and J by 2 bases, leaving 7 bases between them. This CDR3 has 13 residues. Germline V gene data show CDR1 as LNHNV and CDR2 as YYDKDF (reference sequence). The CDR3 sequence is CATSRTATYEQYF. Here the CDR3 DNA reads TGTGCCACCAGCAGAACGGCAACCTACGAGCAGTACTTC.

The V and J genes are TRBV28 and TRBJ1-5, with D uncertain. Per germline, CDR1 MDHEN and CDR2 SYDVKM. CDR3 length: 15 amino acids. V lost 4 bases and J 0 bases, leaving 10 bases between the germline ends. The CDR3 region has the DNA TGTGCCAGCAGTTATGGGGAGCGTAGCAATCAGCCCCAGCATTTT. Protein sequence: CASSYGERSNQPQHF. Looking up the rest from reference TRBV28 and TRBJ1-5 gives the full variable domain: DVKVTQSSRYLVKRTGEKVFLECVQDMDHENMFWYRQDPGLGLRLIYFSYDVKMKEKGDIPEGYSVSREKKERFSLILESASTNQTSMYLCASSYGERSNQPQHFGDGTRLSIL.

Details on this clone: Other DNA sequences in the sample encode the same CDR3. The chain employs TRBV15 and TRBJ1-5; possible D gene TRBD1, 6 bases. Trimming took 0 bases from V and 5 from J, leaving 8 bases between them. Germline assignment: CDR1 LNHNV and CDR2 YYDKDF (reference sequence). The CDR3 length is 14 residues. CDR3 sequence reads: CATSRDRGDQPQHF. The CDR3 DNA reads as TGTGCCACCAGCAGAGATAGGGGGGATCAGCCCCAGCATTTT.

The chain couples TRBV10-3 to TRBJ1-2; D gene uncertain. V lost 10 bases to trimming and J lost 4 bases, with 22 bases between them. Germline V CDR1 and CDR2: ENHRY, SYGVKD. The CDR3 runs 15 residues. CDR3 sequence: CATRPVGRHSYGYTF. CDR3 nucleotide sequence: TGTGCCACCCGTCCGGTCGGACGACACTCCTATGGCTACACCTTC.

V usage is TRBV7-2 and J usage is TRBJ2-5; D may be TRBD1 (5 bases). Germline CDR1 is SGHTA and CDR2 is FQGNSA. V was clipped by 5 bases and J by 7 bases, with 11 bases between them. The CDR3 consists of 12 residues. The CDR3 loop reads CASSLEGVTQYF. CDR3 DNA: TGTGCCAGCAGCCTGGAAGGGGTGACCCAGTACTTC.

The gene calls are TRBV15 and TRBJ1-1; D unclear. This CDR3 region has 15 residues. V shed 0 bases and J shed 5 bases, with 13 bases lying between them. The germline V gene has CDR1 LNHNV and CDR2 YYDKDF (reference sequence). DNA for the CDR3: TGTGCCACCAGCAGAGATCGCACGGGCGGGACTGAAGCTTTCTTT. The encoded protein is CATSRDRTGGTEAFF.

This sequence joins TRBV11-3 and TRBJ2-7; D is unclear. The CDR3 runs to 13 residues. Trimming stripped 2 bases from V and 6 bases from J, with 11 bases between. Germline V gene sequence: CDR1 SGHNT, CDR2 YENEEA. CDR3 in amino acids: CASSLFNPSEQYF. The CDR3 nucleotides are TGTGCCAGCAGCTTATTTAACCCCAGCGAGCAGTACTTC.

V gene TRBV2 combines with J gene TRBJ2-7, with D unclear. In germline, CDR1 is SNHLY, CDR2 FYNNEI. This CDR3 has 11 residues. The V gene lost 2 bases and the J gene lost 7 bases, with 6 bases spanning the gap. CDR3 sequence (DNA): TGTGCCAGCAGTGAACAAAAGGAGCAGTACTTC. Translated, it gives CASSEQKEQYF.

The V gene is TRBV5-1, the J gene TRBJ2-1, with 7 bases aligning to TRBD1. After removal of 4 bases from V and 8 bases from J, the junction contained 12 bases not matched to a gene. Germline lookup yields CDR1 SGHRS and CDR2 YFSETQ. The CDR3 runs 15 residues. The CDR3 region is CASSTSGQIFDEQFF. The CDR3 DNA follows: TGCGCCAGCAGCACCTCGGGACAGATTTTCGATGAGCAGTTCTTC.

V usage is TRBV5-1 and J usage is TRBJ1-2; no firm D call. The CDR3 runs to 14 residues. Trimming removed 4 bases at V and 6 bases at J, with 16 bases between. CDR1 is SGHRS and CDR2 is YFSETQ in the germline V gene. The CDR3 protein is CASSLQMPGDGYTF. CDR3 nucleotide sequence: TGCGCCAGCAGCCTTCAGATGCCTGGGGATGGCTACACCTTC.

This rearrangement joins TRBV7-8 to TRBJ2-5, with 8 bases aligning to TRBD2. With 5 bases clipped from V and 5 bases from J, the junction kept 13 bases outside the gene matches. CDR3 length: 16 residues. The germline V gene encodes CDR1 SGHVS and CDR2 FQNEAQ. The CDR3 bases are TGTGCCAGCAGCCGAGCGGGAGTTGTCCAAGGGGAGACCCAGTACTTC. The encoded protein is CASSRAGVVQGETQYF.

The chain uses TRBV11-2 and TRBJ2-7, with 9 bases fitting TRBD1. The ends lost 5 bases at V and 0 bases at J; junction bases unmatched: 5. Germline V gene data show CDR1 as SGHAT and CDR2 as FQNNGV. The CDR3 sequence is 15 residues long. The CDR3 sequence is CASSTGTGYSYEQYF. The CDR3, as DNA: TGTGCCAGCAGCACCGGGACAGGGTACTCCTACGAGCAGTACTTC.

This clone was seen more than once but under ten times. The chain employs TRBV19 and TRBJ1-1, with 10 nucleotides matching TRBD1. The CDR3 loop spans 17 amino acids. Germline assignment: CDR1 LNHDA and CDR2 SQIVND (reference sequence). V was pared by 8 bases and J by 0 bases, with 12 bases of the junction left unmatched. CDR3 bases: TGTGCCAGTGCCTCCCCCGGGACAGGGGTAATGAACACTGAAGCTTTCTTT. It is translated as CASASPGTGVMNTEAFF.

The gene calls are TRBV7-2 and TRBJ2-1; 7 positions agree with TRBD2. CDR1 and CDR2 (germline): SGHTA, FQGNSA. The J segment lost 9 bases and the V segment lost 6 bases, leaving 11 bases of the junction unmatched. CDR3 length: 14 amino acids. In DNA, the CDR3 is TGTGCCAGCAGTACCCGGGGGAGGGCCGGTGAGCAGTTCTTC. Translation gives CASSTRGRAGEQFF.

This clone was counted between two and nine times. The V and J genes are TRBV30 and TRBJ1-4; no clear D gene. The CDR3 totals 12 residues. Trimming removed 2 bases at V and 8 bases at J, with 9 bases between. Germline V CDR1 and CDR2: GTSNPN, SVGIG (reference sequence). The CDR3: CAWSTSLEKLFF. CDR3 DNA: TGTGCCTGGAGTACATCCTTGGAAAAACTGTTTTTT.

The chain employs TRBV18 and TRBJ1-5; 7 nucleotides align to TRBD1. The CDR3 runs to 14 residues. The V and J ends lost 3 bases and 7 bases, in that order; junction bases with no gene match: 6. Germline loops: CDR1 KGHSH, CDR2 LQKENI. The CDR3 DNA follows: TGTGCCAGCTCACCGACAGGGAAGAAGCAGCCCCAGCATTTT. This sequence encodes CASSPTGKKQPQHF.

This clone was detected once. The identical CDR3 is also encoded by other nucleotide sequences in the sample. The V gene is TRBV9, the J gene TRBJ2-2; D is ambiguous. The CDR3 is 13 amino acids. V was cut by 0 bases and J by 3 bases, with 3 bases left in between. Germline V gene data show CDR1 as SGDLS and CDR2 as YYNGEE. CDR3 amino acids: CASSVVDTGELFF. CDR3 nucleotides: TGTGCCAGCAGCGTAGTTGACACCGGGGAGCTGTTTTTT.

V and J are TRBV28 and TRBJ1-5; D perhaps matches TRBD1 (5 bases). Germline V CDR1 and CDR2: MDHEN, SYDVKM. V shed 5 bases and J shed 12 bases, with 26 bases lying between them. CDR3 size: 16 residues. CDR3 sequence reads: CASSIISGTAYAYQHF. The CDR3 coding sequence is TGTGCCAGCAGTATCATCTCCGGGACCGCATATGCGTACCAGCATTTT. The entire variable domain, with the rest obtained from reference TRBV28 and TRBJ1-5, is as follows: DVKVTQSSRYLVKRTGEKVFLECVQDMDHENMFWYRQDPGLGLRLIYFSYDVKMKEKGDIPEGYSVSREKKERFSLILESASTNQTSMYLCASSIISGTAYAYQHFGDGTRLSIL.

The chain uses TRBV2 and TRBJ1-2; D is uncertain. This CDR3 comprises 12 residues. Germline CDR1 reads SNHLY; CDR2 reads FYNNEI. V was cut by 3 bases and J by 5 bases, with 7 bases left in between. CDR3 amino acids: CASSDSGYGYTF. The CDR3 nucleotides are TGTGCCAGCAGTGATTCGGGGTATGGCTACACCTTC.

The rearrangement uses TRBV28 and TRBJ1-5; D remains ambiguous. V lost 3 bases and J lost 3, with 9 bases in between. Germline V gene lookup returns CDR1 MDHEN and CDR2 SYDVKM. The CDR3 has 14 amino acids. CDR3 sequence reads: CASSLVQSNQPQHF. The CDR3 bases are TGTGCCAGCAGTTTGGTACAGTCCAATCAGCCCCAGCATTTT.

The chain carries TRBV28 and TRBJ2-7; D gene ambiguous. The CDR3 is 16 amino acids. The V gene's germline CDR1 is MDHEN and CDR2 SYDVKM. The V end lost 4 bases, the J end lost 0 bases, and 16 bases lay between the germline ends. In nucleotides, the CDR3 is TGTGCCAGCAGTTCTCCTTCTTTACTTAGCTCCTACGAGCAGTACTTC. This encodes CASSSPSLLSSYEQYF.

J is TRBJ2-3 and V is TRBV27; 15 bases align to TRBD2. The CDR3 covers 19 residues. V shed 3 bases, J shed 2 bases, and the junction held 9 bases outside the gene matches. Germline V gives CDR1 MNHEY, CDR2 SMNVEV (reference sequence). For the CDR3, the DNA is TGTGCCAGCAGTTTCGGGAAAGGACTAGCGGGAGGGGCCACAGATACGCAGTATTTT. Translating it yields CASSFGKGLAGGATDTQYF.

This chain links TRBV10-2 with TRBJ1-1; 10 nucleotides align to TRBD1. Per germline, CDR1 WSHSY and CDR2 SAAADI. J lost 6 bases, V lost 4 bases, and 8 bases had no gene match. This CDR3 spans 15 amino acids. The CDR3 bases are TGCGCCAGCAGTGGACGGGACAGGGGAATTCCTGAAGCTTTCTTT. This codes for CASSGRDRGIPEAFF.